The 27 T cell receptor beta chains presented below share a single source sample, sequenced in a study of T cells in Graves' hyperthyroidism and ophthalmopathy. Amplified regions were TCR beta CDR3 sequences from RNA transcripts. The primer set for the first-round RT-PCR of the TCR CDR3 was HTBI. TCRdb called the multiplex PCR reads again in MiXCR, with one record for every CDR3 protein. The table lists 350,000 to 450,000 distinct CDR3 sequences, more than 11% of them singletons. The sequenced material came from blood. These receptors originate from a woman aged 55-75 years with Graves' hyperthyroidism.

This clonotype came up a few times. The chain has TRBV20-1 and TRBJ2-7; 7 nucleotides line up with TRBD1. The V gene's germline CDR1 is DFQATT and CDR2 SNEGSKA (reference sequence). The CDR3 contains 13 residues. V shed 6 bases and J 5 bases; nucleotides not matched to a gene: 10. CDR3 sequence reads: CSAFDRVGHEQYF. The CDR3, as DNA: TGCAGTGCGTTTGACAGGGTGGGCCACGAGCAGTACTTC.

As to this clonotype: A much bigger clone sits one base away, suggesting this may be a read error. The gene calls are TRBV12-3 or TRBV12-4 and TRBJ1-1, with D tentatively TRBD1 (5 bases). CDR3 length equals 12 residues. The V end was cut by 8 bases, the J end by 4 bases, with 11 bases between. The CDR3 DNA reads as TGTGCCAGCGGGGGGGGATGCACTGAAGCTTTCTTT. Translated: CASGGGCTEAFF.

This clonotype was found many times. The rearrangement links TRBV10-3 to TRBJ2-5; D remains ambiguous. The CDR3 is 13 amino acids. The V gene lost 4 bases and the J gene lost 0 bases, with 6 bases spanning the gap. CDR1 and CDR2 from the germline V gene are ENHRY and SYGVKD. CDR3 DNA sequence: TGTGCCATCAGTGTAGGACACCAAGAGACCCAGTACTTC. It encodes CAISVGHQETQYF.

About this clonotype itself: Possible read error: a much larger clone is one base away. V usage is TRBV2 and J usage is TRBJ2-3; D gene uncertain. CDR1 is SNHLY, CDR2 FYNNEI, per germline. The CDR3 spans 10 residues. V shed 2 bases and J shed 7 bases, with 1 base lying between them. In nucleotides, the CDR3 is TGTGCCAGCAGTGAACATACGCAGTATTTT. As protein: CASSEHTQYF.

This clonotype has ten or more counts. This chain links TRBV18 with TRBJ1-2, with D uncertain. CDR3 length equals 15 residues. V was trimmed by 1 base and J by 0 bases, leaving 9 bases between them. CDR1 and CDR2 from the germline V gene are KGHSH and LQKENI. The DNA of the CDR3 is TGTGCCAGCTCACCACGGCAGGAGCCTAACTATGGCTACACCTTC. It is translated as CASSPRQEPNYGYTF.

The table lists this clonotype with many counts. V gene TRBV12-3 or TRBV12-4 combines with J gene TRBJ2-2; 9 bases are shared with TRBD2. The CDR3 is 15 amino acids. With V trimmed by 8 bases and J by 6 bases, 10 bases remained unmatched. CDR3 bases: TGTGCCAGCCTCGGGGCGGGAGGGCCGGCCGGGGAGCTGTTTTTT. Amino acids: CASLGAGGPAGELFF.

This clonotype was detected only a few times. J is TRBJ1-5 and V is TRBV7-9; 7 nucleotides match TRBD1. CDR1 is SEHNR and CDR2 is FQNEAQ in the germline V gene (reference sequence). This CDR3 contains 16 residues. J lost 3 bases, V lost 4 bases, and 9 bases had no gene match. The CDR3 spells CASSSVEGTDNQPQHF. CDR3 bases: TGTGCCAGCAGCTCCGTGGAGGGGACAGACAATCAGCCCCAGCATTTT.

This clonotype was seen a handful of times. The J gene is TRBJ2-1, the V gene TRBV4-1; no clear D gene. Germline loops: CDR1 MGHRA, CDR2 YSYEKL. The CDR3 has 15 amino acids. V lost 3 bases and J 7 bases, leaving 16 bases between the germline ends. The DNA for the CDR3 is TGCGCCAGCAGCCAGGTGGGTCTGTTACGGAATGAGCAGTTCTTC. Translated: CASSQVGLLRNEQFF.

This clonotype was detected only a few times. V and J are TRBV20-1 and TRBJ1-1, with D possibly TRBD1 on 5 matching bases. V lost 2 bases and J 0 bases, leaving 13 bases between the germline ends. The CDR3 consists of 15 residues. Germline V gives CDR1 DFQATT, CDR2 SNEGSKA (reference sequence). CDR3 bases: TGCAGTGCTAGATCTTCCGGGACGGTGAACACTGAAGCTTTCTTT. The encoded protein is CSARSSGTVNTEAFF.

This clonotype has a count of ten or more. The rearrangement links TRBV11-3 to TRBJ1-1; possibly TRBD1 for D (5 bases). Germline loops: CDR1 SGHNT, CDR2 YENEEA. The germline V and J ends were trimmed by 7 bases and 1 base, with 10 bases remaining between them. This CDR3 region has 13 residues. Here the CDR3 reads CASTSQGNTEAFF. The CDR3 DNA sequence: TGTGCCAGCACCTCCCAGGGGAACACTGAAGCTTTCTTT. Full variable domain (outside the CDR3, taken from reference TRBV11-3 and TRBJ1-1): EAGVVQSPRYKIIEKKQPVAFWCNPISGHNTLYWYLQNLGQGPELLIRYENEEAVDDSQLPKDRFSAERLKGVDSTLKIQPAELGDSAVYLCASTSQGNTEAFFGQGTRLTVV.

This clonotype was counted at least ten times. The V gene is TRBV30, the J gene TRBJ1-4; D gene unclear. Trimming cost V 0 bases and J 8 bases, with 25 bases left between them. This CDR3 spans 18 amino acids. Looked up from germline, CDR1 is GTSNPN and CDR2 is SVGIG (reference sequence). CDR3 sequence reads: CAWSVQIGFGTKKEKLFF. DNA of the CDR3: TGTGCCTGGAGTGTACAAATTGGTTTCGGCACCAAGAAGGAAAAACTGTTTTTT.

This clonotype was counted at least ten times. The V and J genes are TRBV7-9 and TRBJ2-5; 9 nucleotides agree with TRBD1. The CDR3 contains 16 residues. The junction had 9 bases not matched to a gene; V was cut back by 5 bases and J by 2 bases. Germline-derived CDR1 and CDR2 are SEHNR and FQNEAQ (reference sequence). Here the CDR3 reads CASSLPGQGLQETQYF. DNA of the CDR3: TGTGCCAGCAGCCTACCCGGACAGGGGCTTCAAGAGACCCAGTACTTC.

This clonotype was counted at least ten times. The chain employs TRBV7-2 and TRBJ2-5, with 9 bases lining up with TRBD1. In germline, CDR1 is SGHTA, CDR2 FQGNSA. The CDR3 extends over 15 amino acids. Unmatched junction bases numbered 6, after V lost 2 bases and J lost 5 bases. The CDR3 sequence: CASSLMTGGYETQYF. The DNA of the CDR3 is TGTGCCAGCAGCTTAATGACAGGGGGATACGAGACCCAGTACTTC.

Concerning this clonotype itself: This may stem from a read error, because a much larger clone lies one nucleotide away. The chain joins TRBV25-1 to TRBJ2-7; no firm D call. The closer fit of TRBJ2-1 to the DNA end suggests the J call may be wrong. CDR1 is MGHDK and CDR2 is SYGVNS in the germline V gene. This CDR3 has 15 residues. In nucleotides, the CDR3 is TGTGCCAGCAGTGACCCTTTTGGCGGAACCTACGAGCAGTTCTTC. Translation gives CASSDPFGGTYEQFF.

This clonotype was counted many times. The chain joins TRBV7-2 to TRBJ1-5; a possible D gene is TRBD1 (6 bases). Per germline, CDR1 SGHTA and CDR2 FQGNSA. V shed 4 bases and J shed 7 bases, with 17 bases lying between them. The CDR3 is made up of 15 amino acids. This CDR3 is CASSSNGGPSQPQHF. The CDR3 nucleotides read TGTGCCAGCAGCTCTAACGGGGGCCCCAGCCAGCCCCAGCATTTT.

In this sample, this clonotype turned up many times. The chain carries TRBV29-1 and TRBJ2-4; D might be TRBD2 (7 bases). Trimming removed 0 bases at V and 0 bases at J, with 12 bases between. The CDR3 consists of 16 residues. CDR1 is SQVTM, CDR2 ANQGSEA, per germline. The CDR3 DNA reads TGCAGCGTTGAAGAAGGGGGGGCAGGAGCCAAAAACATTCAGTACTTC. It translates to CSVEEGGAGAKNIQYF.

This clonotype was counted ten times or more. The J gene is TRBJ2-1, the V gene TRBV30; TRBD1 is a possible D gene (6 bases). Germline CDR1 reads GTSNPN; CDR2 reads SVGIG (reference sequence). Between the trimmed V and J ends, which lost 7 bases and 13 bases, there was a span of 23 bases. The CDR3 is 13 residues long. CDR3 nucleotide sequence: TGTGCCTCCACCCGGGCAGGGGTAGAAGGTCAGTTCTTC. Protein product: CASTRAGVEGQFF.

The chain recombines TRBV18 with TRBJ1-4; TRBD1 might be the D (6 bases). Germline assignment: CDR1 KGHSH and CDR2 LQKENI. The CDR3 consists of 16 residues. V was trimmed by 3 bases and J by 0 bases, leaving 11 bases between them. The CDR3: CASSPGRGATNEKLFF. The CDR3 bases are TGTGCCAGCTCACCGGGCAGGGGAGCAACTAATGAAAAACTGTTTTTT.

There are a few counts of this clonotype. The rearrangement links TRBV19 to TRBJ2-3, with TRBD2 matching 11 bases. The V segment lost 7 bases and the J segment 5 bases; nucleotides outside the gene matches: 8. The CDR3 runs to 15 residues. The germline V gene encodes CDR1 LNHDA and CDR2 SQIVND (reference sequence). CDR3 region: CASTLTSGTIDTQYF. CDR3 nucleotide sequence: TGTGCCAGTACCCTGACTAGCGGGACGATAGATACGCAGTATTTT.

This clonotype was observed a few times. The chain employs TRBV19 and TRBJ2-7; 7 nucleotides align to TRBD2. After removal of 2 bases from V and 2 bases from J, the junction contained 0 bases not matched to a gene. Germline V gives CDR1 LNHDA, CDR2 SQIVND (reference sequence). This CDR3 has 13 amino acids. The CDR3 loop is CASSISGTYEQYF. In DNA, the CDR3 is TGTGCCAGTAGTATAAGCGGGACCTACGAGCAGTACTTC.

This clonotype was detected ten times or more. V and J are TRBV19 and TRBJ2-7, with 8 bases identical to TRBD2. CDR3 length: 15 residues. CDR1 LNHDA and CDR2 SQIVND come from the germline V gene (reference sequence). Trimming removed 6 bases from V and 3 bases from J; junction bases left unmatched: 10. CDR3: CASSAWREDSYEQYF. The DNA of the CDR3 is TGTGCCAGTAGCGCATGGCGGGAGGACAGCTACGAGCAGTACTTC. Supplemented by reference TRBV19 and TRBJ2-7, the full variable domain reads DGGITQSPKYLFRKEGQNVTLSCEQNLNHDAMYWYRQDPGQGLRLIYYSQIVNDFQKGDIAEGYSVSREKKESFPLTVTSAQKNPTAFYLCASSAWREDSYEQYFGPGTRLTVT.

This clonotype was observed at least ten times. V and J are TRBV27 and TRBJ2-7; 9 nucleotides align to TRBD1. Germline CDR1 reads MNHEY; CDR2 reads SMNVEV (reference sequence). Trimming took 2 bases from V and 5 from J; bases not matched to a gene: 4. There are 14 residues in the CDR3. The DNA of the CDR3 is TGTGCCAGCAGTTTAGACAGGGGGTGGAACGAGCAGTACTTC. Residues: CASSLDRGWNEQYF.

This clonotype was recorded many times. The chain combines TRBV11-3 with TRBJ2-1, with TRBD2 identical over 11 bases. V lost 4 bases to trimming and J lost 8 bases; unmatched junction nucleotides: 7. This CDR3 region has 15 residues. CDR1 is SGHNT, CDR2 YENEEA, per germline. CDR3 amino acids: CASSSGLAVRDEQFF. Written as DNA, the CDR3 is TGTGCCAGCAGCTCGGGACTAGCGGTCCGCGATGAGCAGTTCTTC.

The chain links TRBV27 to TRBJ2-2; D gene unclear. CDR3 length: 14 residues. Trimming pared 0 bases from V and 5 bases from J, leaving 7 bases between. Germline-derived CDR1 and CDR2 are MNHEY and SMNVEV (reference sequence). CDR3 sequence (DNA): TGTGCCAGCAGTTTATCAGGGTTTACCGGGGAGCTGTTTTTT. It codes for CASSLSGFTGELFF.

This clonotype has just a few counts. This chain joins TRBV30 and TRBJ2-1; 9 bases are shared with TRBD2. Unmatched junction bases numbered 8, after V lost 5 bases and J lost 6 bases. Germline V gene sequence: CDR1 GTSNPN, CDR2 SVGIG (reference sequence). CDR3 length: 14 residues. CDR3 amino acids: CAWLSGSGGNEQFF. The DNA for the CDR3 is TGTGCCTGGCTTAGCGGGAGCGGTGGCAATGAGCAGTTCTTC.

This clonotype came up many times. The chain couples TRBV6-1 to TRBJ2-1; 9 bases map to TRBD2. CDR3 length equals 16 residues. CDR1 is MNHNS, CDR2 SASEGT, per germline. Trimming at V came to 2 bases and at J to 7 bases, leaving 9 bases not matched to a gene. CDR3 residues: CASSEIGGRARNEQFF. The CDR3 nucleotides read TGTGCCAGCAGTGAAATCGGCGGGAGGGCCAGAAATGAGCAGTTCTTC.

This clonotype came up many times. The chain employs TRBV30 and TRBJ1-6; 8 bases line up with TRBD1. The CDR3 sequence is 13 residues long. Looked up from germline, CDR1 is GTSNPN and CDR2 is SVGIG (reference sequence). J was trimmed by 10 bases and V by 1 base; bases with no gene match: 3. CDR3 sequence reads: CAWSGTGWSPLHF. The CDR3 DNA reads as TGTGCCTGGAGTGGGACAGGGTGGTCACCCCTCCACTTT.